These T cell receptor beta chains were read from a single sample in a study of shared clonotypes between healthy human individuals. Sequencing used immunoSEQ multiplex PCR; TCRdb keeps in-frame clones, though not all of them. The data hold about 1 million clones, with approximately 72% observed a single time. Sequenced: memory CD4+ T cells sorted from blood. The receptors were gathered from a man between 18 and 29 years old in good health. Each CDR3 is given with its conserved first and last residue. Fields, in order: V gene, CDR3 protein.

>TRBV9
CASSVATSGTDTQYF
>TRBV29-1
CSVEANMGTEAFF
>TRBV27
CASSLGSGLAGRETQYF
>TRBV6-5
CASSQHGRLGGYTF
>TRBV7-2
CASSKQGMNTEAFF
>TRBV23-1
CASSPGQGRKDQPQHF
>TRBV5-1
CASRSDRDSAGEKLFF
>TRBV7-9
CASSHTTGTVNYGYTF
>TRBV6-5
CASRNDRGNYEQYF
>TRBV12-5
CASGLGRDTQYF
>TRBV2
CASNLAGGSSYEQYF
>TRBV4-1
CASSQAAGTGNNSPLHF
>TRBV12-2
CASRLEVLRGKGGYTF
>TRBV2
CASSEGTSDNEQFF
>TRBV11-3
CASSIGTSVGNEQYF
>TRBV4-1
CASSQVRQGISYNSPLHF
>TRBV5-6
CASSSLAGGYNEQFF
>TRBV7-3
CASSAANGELFF
>TRBV2
CASRLTLAGETQYF
>TRBV2
CASSVGSSLFF
>TRBV15
CATSRDWGGTDVGELFF
>TRBV6-1
CASRQTGTHQPQHF
>TRBV10-3
CAAGPSGVNTGELFF
>TRBV7-8
CASSVGQNYGYTF
>TRBV28
CASSQTGANVLTF
>TRBV29-1
CSVAKQGNTEAFF
>TRBV7-2
CASSQPKGGGAQFF
>TRBV19
CASSSGTSGRRVETQYF
>TRBV5-8
CASRTGFNQPQHF
>TRBV6-5
CASCRAHGCEQYF
>TRBV5-4
CASSLALAVGSGANVLTF
>TRBV2
CASMGGGDSPLHF
>TRBV6-6
CASSTGTGGHEQYF
>TRBV19
CASSTDSWGRHMNTEAFF
>TRBV5-6
CASSLAAGGIISGELFF
>TRBV11-2
CASSLDRHTDTQYF
>TRBV10-3
CAIRPWTSGGAPNTGELFF
>TRBV6-1
CASKSWGSYGYTF
>TRBV5-1
CASSLGSREKLFF
>TRBV30
CAWINKGQGNQPQHF
>TRBV5-1
CASSVQGAQTDTQYF
>TRBV29-1
CSVEDLMGKDNYGYTF
>TRBV30
CAWSGNNEKLFF
>TRBV5-4
CASSPGDREGEQYF
>TRBV9
CASSVEGVNGHGAKNIQYF
>TRBV10-2
CASSEAATTGEQFF
>TRBV29-1
CSVASRTGNYGYTF
>TRBV2
CASTSTGSRETQYF
>TRBV4-1
CASSQGGRGRNEKLFF
>TRBV19
CASRGGTVLSGANVLTF
>TRBV6-6
CASSSYSGGRTDTQYF
>TRBV7-8
CASSLSDTQYF
>TRBV7-2
CASSLAAGGAAKNIQYF
>TRBV18
CASSRRQAEVDQPQHF
>TRBV6-5
CASTGTEGGYTF
>TRBV14
CASRGTIYF
>TRBV27
CASSSSGMVVELAFF